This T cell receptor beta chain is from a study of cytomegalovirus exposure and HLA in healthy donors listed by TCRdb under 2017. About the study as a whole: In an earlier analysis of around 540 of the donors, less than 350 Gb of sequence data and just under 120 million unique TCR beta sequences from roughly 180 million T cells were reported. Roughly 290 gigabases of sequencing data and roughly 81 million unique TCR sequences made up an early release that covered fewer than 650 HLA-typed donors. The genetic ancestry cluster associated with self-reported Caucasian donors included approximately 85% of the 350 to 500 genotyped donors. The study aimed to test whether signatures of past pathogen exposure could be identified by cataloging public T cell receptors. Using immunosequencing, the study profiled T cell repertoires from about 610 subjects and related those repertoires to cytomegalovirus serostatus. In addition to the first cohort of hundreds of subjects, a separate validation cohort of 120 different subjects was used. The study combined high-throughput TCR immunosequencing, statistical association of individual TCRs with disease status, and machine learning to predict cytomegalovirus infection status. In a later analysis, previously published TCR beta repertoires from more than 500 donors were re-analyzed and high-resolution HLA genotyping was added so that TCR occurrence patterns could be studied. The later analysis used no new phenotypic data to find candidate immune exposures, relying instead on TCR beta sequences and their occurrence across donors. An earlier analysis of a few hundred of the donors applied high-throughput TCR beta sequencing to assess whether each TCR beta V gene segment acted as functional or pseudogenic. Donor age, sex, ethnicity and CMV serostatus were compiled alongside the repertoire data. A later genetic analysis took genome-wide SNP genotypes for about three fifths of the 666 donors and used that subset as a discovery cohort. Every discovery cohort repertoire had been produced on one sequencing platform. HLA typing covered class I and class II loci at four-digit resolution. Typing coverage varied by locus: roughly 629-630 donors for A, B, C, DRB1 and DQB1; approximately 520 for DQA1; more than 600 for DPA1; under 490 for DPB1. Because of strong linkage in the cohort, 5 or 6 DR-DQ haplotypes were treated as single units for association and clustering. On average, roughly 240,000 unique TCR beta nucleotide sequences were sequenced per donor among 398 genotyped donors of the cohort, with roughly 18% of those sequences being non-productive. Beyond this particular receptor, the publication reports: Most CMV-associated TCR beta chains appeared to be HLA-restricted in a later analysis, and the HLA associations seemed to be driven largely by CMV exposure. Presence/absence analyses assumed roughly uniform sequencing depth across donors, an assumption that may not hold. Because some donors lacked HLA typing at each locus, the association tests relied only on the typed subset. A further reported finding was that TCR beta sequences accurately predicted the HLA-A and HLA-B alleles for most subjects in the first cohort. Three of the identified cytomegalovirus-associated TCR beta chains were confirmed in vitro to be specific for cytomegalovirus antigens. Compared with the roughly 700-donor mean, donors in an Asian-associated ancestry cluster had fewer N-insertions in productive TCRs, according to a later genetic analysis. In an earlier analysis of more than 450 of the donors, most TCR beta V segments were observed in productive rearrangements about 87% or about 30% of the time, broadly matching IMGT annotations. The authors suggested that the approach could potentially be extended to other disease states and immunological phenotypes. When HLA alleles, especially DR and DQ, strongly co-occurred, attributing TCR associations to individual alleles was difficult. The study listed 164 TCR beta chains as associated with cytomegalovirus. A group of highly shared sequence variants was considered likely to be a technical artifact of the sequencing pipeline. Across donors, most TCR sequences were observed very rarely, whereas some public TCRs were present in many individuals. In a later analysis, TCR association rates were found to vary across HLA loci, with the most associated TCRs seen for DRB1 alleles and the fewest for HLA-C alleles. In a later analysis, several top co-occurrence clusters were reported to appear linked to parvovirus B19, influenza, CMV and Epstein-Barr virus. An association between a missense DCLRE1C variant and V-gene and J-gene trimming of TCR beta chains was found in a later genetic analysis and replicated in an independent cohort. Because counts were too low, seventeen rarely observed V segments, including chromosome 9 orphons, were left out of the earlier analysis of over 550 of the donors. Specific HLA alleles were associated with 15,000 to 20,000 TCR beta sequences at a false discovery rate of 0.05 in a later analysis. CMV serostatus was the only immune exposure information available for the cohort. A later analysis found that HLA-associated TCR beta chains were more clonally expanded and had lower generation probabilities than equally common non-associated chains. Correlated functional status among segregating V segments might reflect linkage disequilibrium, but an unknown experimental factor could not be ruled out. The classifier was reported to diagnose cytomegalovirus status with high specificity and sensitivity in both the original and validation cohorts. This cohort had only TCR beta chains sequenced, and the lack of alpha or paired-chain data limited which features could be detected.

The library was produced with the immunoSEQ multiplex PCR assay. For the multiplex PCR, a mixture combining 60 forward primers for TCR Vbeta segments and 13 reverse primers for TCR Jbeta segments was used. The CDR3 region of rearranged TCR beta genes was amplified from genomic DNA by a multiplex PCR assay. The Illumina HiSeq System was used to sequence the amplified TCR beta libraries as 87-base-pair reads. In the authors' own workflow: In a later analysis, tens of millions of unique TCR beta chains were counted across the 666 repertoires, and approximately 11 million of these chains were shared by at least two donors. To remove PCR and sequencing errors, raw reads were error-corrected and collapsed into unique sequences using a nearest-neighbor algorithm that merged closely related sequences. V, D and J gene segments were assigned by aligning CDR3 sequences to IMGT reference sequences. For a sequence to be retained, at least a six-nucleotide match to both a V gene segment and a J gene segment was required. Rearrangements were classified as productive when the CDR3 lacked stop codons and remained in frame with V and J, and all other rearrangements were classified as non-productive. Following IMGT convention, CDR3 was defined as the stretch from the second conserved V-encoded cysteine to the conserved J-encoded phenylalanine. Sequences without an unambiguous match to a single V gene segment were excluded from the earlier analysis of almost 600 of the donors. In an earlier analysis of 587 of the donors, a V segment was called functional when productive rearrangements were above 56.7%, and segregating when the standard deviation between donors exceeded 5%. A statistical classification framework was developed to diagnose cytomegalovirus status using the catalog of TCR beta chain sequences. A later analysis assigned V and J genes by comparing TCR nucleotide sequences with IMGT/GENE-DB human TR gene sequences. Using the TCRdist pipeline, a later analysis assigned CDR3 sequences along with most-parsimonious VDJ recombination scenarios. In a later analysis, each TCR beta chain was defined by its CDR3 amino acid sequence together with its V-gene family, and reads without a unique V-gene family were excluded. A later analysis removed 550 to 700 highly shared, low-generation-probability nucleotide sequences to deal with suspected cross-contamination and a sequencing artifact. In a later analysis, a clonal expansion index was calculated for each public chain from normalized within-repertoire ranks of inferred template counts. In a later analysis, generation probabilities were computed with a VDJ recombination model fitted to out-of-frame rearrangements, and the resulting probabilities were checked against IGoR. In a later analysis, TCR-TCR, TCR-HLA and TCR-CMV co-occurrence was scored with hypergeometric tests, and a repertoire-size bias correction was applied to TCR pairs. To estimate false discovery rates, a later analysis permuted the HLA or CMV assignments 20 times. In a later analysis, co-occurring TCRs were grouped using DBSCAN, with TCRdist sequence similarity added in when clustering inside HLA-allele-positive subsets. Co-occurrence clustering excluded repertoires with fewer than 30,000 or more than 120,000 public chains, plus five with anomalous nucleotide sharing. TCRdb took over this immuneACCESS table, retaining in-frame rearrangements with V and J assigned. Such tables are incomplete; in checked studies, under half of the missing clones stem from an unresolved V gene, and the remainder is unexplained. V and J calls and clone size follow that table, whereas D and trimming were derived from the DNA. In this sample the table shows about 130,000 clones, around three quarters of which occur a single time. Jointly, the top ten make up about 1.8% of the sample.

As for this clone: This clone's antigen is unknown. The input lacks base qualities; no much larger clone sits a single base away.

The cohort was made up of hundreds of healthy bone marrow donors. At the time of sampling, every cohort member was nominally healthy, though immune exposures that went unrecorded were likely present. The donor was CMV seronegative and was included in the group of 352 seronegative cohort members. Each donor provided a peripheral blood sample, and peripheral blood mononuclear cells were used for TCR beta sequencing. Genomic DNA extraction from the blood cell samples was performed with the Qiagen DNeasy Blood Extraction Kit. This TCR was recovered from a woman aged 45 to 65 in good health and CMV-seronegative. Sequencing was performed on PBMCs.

The CDR3 protein sequence reads: CASSIGGLNTEAFF. The sequence in DNA is TGTGCCAGTAGTATAGGAGGGTTGAACACTGAAGCTTTCTTT. This chain joins TRBV19 to TRBJ1-1; too little of a D gene remains to name it. From the cysteine through the phenylalanine, the CDR3 covers 14 amino acids. The DNA shown is the 42-base CDR3, in frame from base 1. V lost 1 base and J lost 0 bases; the stretch between them is 6 bases long. The germline V gene (reference sequence) yields LNHDA for CDR1 and SQIVND for CDR2.